Listed below are T cell receptor beta chains from one sample, sequenced in a study of immune evolution from preneoplasia to lung adenocarcinoma. Clones were read by immunoSEQ multiplex PCR, and TCRdb kept only the in-frame ones, dropping some. The data show more than 12,000 clones, roughly 77% seen once. Sequences were obtained from FFPE minimally invasive lung adenocarcinoma tissue. The receptors were gathered from a person aged 55-79 years with lung adenocarcinoma. CDR3s include the opening cysteine and the closing phenylalanine or tryptophan. A D gene is named only where the DNA matches it firmly. Not every row has a clone size; where given, it reads once, few, many or a size class.

>TRBD1|TRBV30|TRBJ1-5|NA
CAWSGGTVGQPQHF
TGTGCCTGGAGTGGAGGGACAGTAGGACAGCCCCAGCATTTT
>NA|TRBV11-3|TRBJ2-3|NA
CASSFARGFKDTQYF
TGTGCCAGCAGCTTCGCTAGGGGGTTTAAAGATACGCAGTATTTT
>NA|TRBV5-4|TRBJ2-7|few
CASSADLSREQYF
TGTGCCAGCAGCGCGGACCTCTCGCGGGAGCAGTACTTC
>TRBD1|TRBV4-2|TRBJ2-2|NA
CASSPDRDGNTGELFF
TGTGCCAGCAGCCCCGACAGGGATGGGAACACCGGGGAGCTGTTTTTT
>NA|TRBV28|TRBJ1-3|NA
CASSSEGRRNTIYF
TGTGCCAGCAGTTCAGAGGGACGTAGAAACACCATATATTTT
>NA|TRBV7-2|TRBJ2-7|NA
CASSLVTGPVEQYF
TGTGCCAGCAGCCTCGTGACAGGTCCTGTGGAGCAGTACTTC
>TRBD2|TRBV29-1|TRBJ2-1|NA
CSASGGPSYNEQFF
TGCAGCGCCAGCGGGGGGCCCTCCTACAATGAGCAGTTCTTC
>TRBD1|TRBV19|TRBJ1-2|NA
CASRQGASNYGYTF
TGTGCCAGCAGACAGGGGGCTTCCAACTATGGCTACACCTTC
>NA|TRBV7-6|TRBJ2-3|NA
CASSSWSYADTQYF
TGTGCCAGCAGCTCCTGGTCCTACGCAGATACGCAGTATTTT
>NA|TRBV12-5|TRBJ1-1|NA
CASGLVVGALFMNTEAFF
TGTGCTAGTGGTTTGGTAGTGGGGGCATTATTTATGAACACTGAAGCTTTCTTT
>NA|TRBV28|TRBJ1-6|NA
CAGNRGEYNSPLHF
TGTGCCGGAAATAGAGGGGAATATAATTCACCCCTCCACTTT
>NA|TRBV29-1|TRBJ1-3|NA
CSVEVGAGNTIYF
TGCAGCGTTGAGGTAGGGGCTGGAAACACCATATATTTT
>TRBD1|TRBV29-1|TRBJ2-1|NA
CSQGRGSHEQFF
TGCAGTCAGGGCAGGGGGTCGCATGAGCAGTTCTTC
>NA|TRBV30|TRBJ1-1|NA
CAWRKDRGNTEAFF
TGTGCCTGGAGGAAGGATAGGGGGAACACTGAAGCTTTCTTT
>TRBD1|TRBV7-6|TRBJ2-7|NA
CASSPGQGGPYEQYF
TGTGCCAGCAGCCCGGGACAGGGGGGGCCCTACGAGCAGTACTTC
>NA|TRBV5-1|TRBJ1-1|NA
CASSSPQGRRVNTEAFF
TGCGCCAGCAGCTCCCCACAGGGTAGGAGGGTGAACACTGAAGCTTTCTTT
>NA|TRBV5-6|TRBJ2-6|once
CASSLLGQGIPSGANVLTF
TGTGCCAGCAGCTTGCTAGGGCAGGGGATCCCCTCTGGGGCCAACGTCCTGACTTTC
>NA|TRBV30|TRBJ1-1|few
CAWSVGALTEAFF
TGTGCCTGGAGTGTGGGGGCTCTGACTGAAGCTTTCTTT
>TRBD1|TRBV5-1|TRBJ1-2|NA
CASSSPGQGRRNYGYTF
TGCGCCAGCAGCTCACCGGGACAGGGACGACGTAACTATGGCTACACCTTC
>NA|TRBV27|TRBJ1-3|NA
CASSSGISGNTIYF
TGTGCCAGCAGTTCGGGAATCTCTGGAAACACCATATATTTT
>TRBD1|TRBV6-1|TRBJ1-5|NA
CAKDRGPAQPQHF
TGTGCCAAAGACAGGGGGCCTGCTCAGCCCCAGCATTTT
>TRBD2|TRBV29-1|TRBJ2-7|NA
CSVEIRGDTKSSYEQYF
TGCAGCGTTGAAATTCGGGGGGATACAAAAAGCTCCTACGAGCAGTACTTC
>NA|TRBV13|TRBJ1-4|NA
CASSFKGLNEKLFF
TGTGCCAGCAGCTTTAAAGGGCTTAATGAAAAACTGTTTTTT
>TRBD1|TRBV11-2|TRBJ1-1|NA
CASSLGTGGREITEAFF
TGTGCCAGCAGCTTAGGGACAGGGGGCAGGGAAATCACTGAAGCTTTCTTT
>NA|TRBV14|TRBJ2-4|NA
CASSHPNRDTQYF
TGTGCCAGCAGCCACCCTAACCGGGACACCCAGTACTTC
>TRBD2|TRBV7-2|TRBJ2-3|few
CASSLLAGVTDTQYF
TGTGCCAGCAGCCTACTAGCGGGGGTGACAGATACGCAGTATTTT
>NA|TRBV7-9|TRBJ2-7|once
CASSLEGASARSYEQYF
TGTGCCAGCAGCTTAGAAGGAGCTTCTGCAAGGTCCTACGAGCAGTACTTC
>NA|TRBV27|TRBJ1-2|few
CASRGGHYGYTF
TGTGCCAGCAGAGGGGGGCACTATGGCTACACCTTC
>TRBD1|TRBV13|TRBJ1-2|NA
CASSSGQDYGYTF
TGTGCCAGCAGCTCGGGACAGGACTATGGCTACACCTTC
>NA|TRBV2|TRBJ2-5|NA
CASSEALGTQYF
TGTGCCAGCAGTGAAGCTCTGGGGACCCAGTACTTC
>NA|TRBV7-8|TRBJ1-1|NA
CASSPLQGMDTEAFF
TGTGCCAGCAGCCCTCTGCAGGGTATGGACACTGAAGCTTTCTTT
>NA|TRBV7-9|TRBJ1-2|NA
CASSLAVETNYGYTF
TGTGCCAGCAGCTTAGCGGTGGAGACTAACTATGGCTACACCTTC
>TRBD1|TRBV7-2|TRBJ1-4|once
CASSFDRGNEKLFF
TGTGCCAGCAGCTTCGACAGGGGGAATGAAAAACTGTTTTTT
>TRBD2|TRBV2|TRBJ2-2|NA
CASSALAGWDTGELFF
TGTGCCAGCAGTGCTCTAGCGGGGTGGGACACCGGGGAGCTGTTTTTT
>NA|TRBV5-6|TRBJ2-7|NA
CASSLPTVYEQYF
TGTGCCAGCAGCTTGCCGACAGTCTACGAGCAGTACTTC
>NA|TRBV29-1|TRBJ1-1|NA
CIGLQPENTEAFF
TGCATCGGGCTACAACCAGAGAACACTGAAGCTTTCTTT
>NA|TRBV18|TRBJ1-5|NA
CASSSSDALLNQPQHF
TGTGCCAGCTCAAGTAGCGACGCCCTACTCAATCAGCCCCAGCATTTT
>NA|TRBV6-1|TRBJ2-7|NA
CASSETPDSGYEQYF
TGTGCCAGCAGTGAAACCCCGGATAGCGGCTACGAGCAGTACTTC
>TRBD1|TRBV5-1|TRBJ1-1|NA
CASSLFQGGRNTEAFF
TGCGCCAGCAGCCTGTTCCAGGGGGGGAGGAACACTGAAGCTTTCTTT
>NA|TRBV9|TRBJ2-7|NA
CASSVSPGYEQYF
TGTGCCAGCAGCGTATCTCCAGGCTACGAGCAGTACTTC
>NA|TRBV5-6|TRBJ1-5|NA
CASSLGNQPQHF
TGTGCCAGCAGCCTGGGCAATCAGCCCCAGCATTTT
>TRBD1|TRBV4-2|TRBJ2-2|NA
CASSQNQGQLLNTGELFF
TGTGCCAGCAGCCAAAATCAGGGACAGTTACTGAACACCGGGGAGCTGTTTTTT
>NA|TRBV7-9|TRBJ2-2|NA
CASSLVEIGELFF
TGTGCCAGCAGCTTAGTAGAGATCGGGGAGCTGTTTTTT
>NA|TRBV6-1|TRBJ2-6|NA
CASSATPITGLSSGANVLTF
TGTGCCAGCAGTGCCACCCCAATAACAGGGCTTAGCTCTGGGGCCAACGTCCTGACTTTC
>NA|TRBV18|TRBJ2-7|NA
CASSTSASYEQYF
TGTGCCAGCTCCACCTCGGCCTCCTACGAGCAGTACTTC
>TRBD1|TRBV28|TRBJ1-1|NA
CALLPGGKNTEAFF
TGTGCCTTACTACCAGGGGGCAAAAACACTGAAGCTTTCTTT
>NA|TRBV5-8|TRBJ1-5|NA
CASSLAARAVNQPQHF
TGTGCCAGCAGCTTGGCGGCCAGGGCGGTCAATCAGCCCCAGCATTTT